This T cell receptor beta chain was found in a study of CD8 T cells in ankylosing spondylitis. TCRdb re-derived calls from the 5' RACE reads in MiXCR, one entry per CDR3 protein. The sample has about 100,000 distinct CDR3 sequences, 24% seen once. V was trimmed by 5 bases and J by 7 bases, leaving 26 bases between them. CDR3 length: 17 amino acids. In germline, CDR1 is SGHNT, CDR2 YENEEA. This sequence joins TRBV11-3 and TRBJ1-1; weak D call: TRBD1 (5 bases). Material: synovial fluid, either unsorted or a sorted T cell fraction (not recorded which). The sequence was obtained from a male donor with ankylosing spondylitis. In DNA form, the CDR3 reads TGTGCCAGCAGCCAACTCACATCGCGGGCCTACGACAGTGAAGCTTTCTTT. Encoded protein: CASSQLTSRAYDSEAFF. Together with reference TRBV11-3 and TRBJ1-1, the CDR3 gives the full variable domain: EAGVVQSPRYKIIEKKQPVAFWCNPISGHNTLYWYLQNLGQGPELLIRYENEEAVDDSQLPKDRFSAERLKGVDSTLKIQPAELGDSAVYLCASSQLTSRAYDSEAFFGQGTRLTVV.